The clone carrying this T cell receptor (beta chain) was recorded many times. TCRdb re-analysed the 5' RACE reads in MiXCR, keeping a single row per CDR3 protein. The data contain 100,000 or so distinct CDR3 sequences, 5.9% of them singletons. The data stem from a study of identical twins. Trimming removed 0 bases at V and 9 bases at J, with 15 bases between. Germline CDR1 LNHDA, CDR2 SQIVND (reference sequence). This CDR3 is 15 amino acids long. The sample consisted of memory T cells sorted from blood. The clonotype originates from a woman aged 50 to 60 in good health. This chain joins TRBV19 and TRBJ2-1, with D perhaps matching TRBD1 or TRBD2 (5 bases each). In nucleotides, the CDR3 is TGTGCCAGTAGTATAGAGGGTTTGGGGGAGATTGAGCAGTTCTTC. Amino acid sequence: CASSIEGLGEIEQFF.